The 29 T cell receptor beta chains below come from one sample, sequenced in a study of T cell repertoires in cytomegalovirus infection. No cognate antigen is known for these TCRs. TCRdb reanalysed the reads using MiXCR and keeps one entry per CDR3 protein. In the table there are a few hundred thousand distinct CDR3 sequences, around a third of which are singletons. The material was cultured PBMCs, obtained from culture after CMV antigen stimulation. Source of these receptors: a human donor in good health (CMV status not recorded). Some clones in this sample may be carry-over from other donors' samples.

This clonotype was counted a single time. A single base separates this from a much larger clone, so it may be a read error. This chain joins TRBV7-2 and TRBJ1-6; D not resolved. Trimming removed 5 bases from V and 11 bases from J, with 16 bases in between. The CDR3 spans 14 residues. Germline V gene data show CDR1 as SGHTA and CDR2 as FQGNSA. CDR3 region: CASSRRHTNTPLHF. CDR3 bases: TGTGCCAGCAGCCGAAGACATACGAATACACCCCTCCACTTT.

This clonotype appeared a few times. This chain uses TRBV7-2 with TRBJ1-1, with unresolved D. The CDR3 has 13 amino acids. Germline assignment: CDR1 SGHTA and CDR2 FQGNSA. V lost 1 base, J lost 4 bases, and 7 bases lay in between. The CDR3 spells CASSLEISTEAFF. As DNA, the CDR3 is TGTGCCAGCAGCTTAGAAATTAGCACTGAAGCTTTCTTT.

This sequence joins TRBV4-2 and TRBJ2-4; the D gene is possibly TRBD2 (6 bases). The CDR3 sequence is 15 residues long. V was trimmed by 4 bases and J by 4 bases, leaving 14 bases between them. Germline values: CDR1 LGHNA, CDR2 YNFKEQ. CDR3 nucleotides: TGTGCCAGCAGCCCACGGGGGAGAGGGAAAAACATTCAGTACTTC. It yields the protein CASSPRGRGKNIQYF.

The gene calls are TRBV28 and TRBJ1-2; 7 bases are a match to TRBD1. After removal of 5 bases from V and 8 bases from J, the junction contained 14 bases not matched to a gene. This CDR3 has 15 amino acids. The germline V gene encodes CDR1 MDHEN and CDR2 SYDVKM. CDR3 bases: TGTGCCAGCAGTCCTAGGGGGCGCGGTTCCTGGGGCTACACCTTC. Residues: CASSPRGRGSWGYTF.

This clonotype was seen only a few times. The chain couples TRBV6-5 to TRBJ2-3; 7 bases are a match to TRBD2. The CDR3 runs 16 residues. Looked up from germline, CDR1 is MNHEY and CDR2 is SVGAGI. V lost 3 bases and J lost 1; bases outside the gene matches: 7. CDR3 sequence: CASSYRGGIGTDTQYF. DNA for the CDR3: TGTGCCAGCAGTTATCGCGGGGGTATCGGCACAGATACGCAGTATTTT.

V and J are TRBV5-6 and TRBJ1-1, with D unclear. Germline values: CDR1 SGHDT, CDR2 YYEEEE. Deletions cut 4 bases from V and 0 bases from J, with 13 bases between. The CDR3 covers 15 residues. This CDR3 reads CASSRFTILNTEAFF. CDR3 coding DNA: TGTGCCAGCAGCCGGTTTACGATTTTGAACACTGAAGCTTTCTTT.

CDR3: CASRPTVGAMNTEAFF. CDR3 nucleotides: TGTGCCAGTAGGCCCACGGTTGGGGCGATGAACACTGAAGCTTTCTTT. The chain joins TRBV19 to TRBJ1-1; a weak D match, TRBD1 (5 bases). Looked up from germline, CDR1 is LNHDA and CDR2 is SQIVND (reference sequence). CDR3 length: 16 amino acids. Trimming removed 6 bases from V and 0 bases from J, with 17 bases in between.

This chain joins TRBV6-4 and TRBJ2-1, with 8 bases aligning to TRBD2. The germline gives CDR1 MRHNA, CDR2 SNTAGT. This CDR3 comprises 15 residues. J was trimmed by 14 bases and V by 2 bases; bases with no gene match: 14. The CDR3 DNA is TGTGCCAGCAGTGACCCAAGGGTACGTGGGCGGGAGGAGTTCTTC. Residues: CASSDPRVRGREEFF.

V gene TRBV7-2 combines with J gene TRBJ2-7; the D gene is possibly TRBD2 (6 bases). Looked up from germline, CDR1 is SGHTA and CDR2 is FQGNSA. V was pared by 5 bases and J by 6 bases, with 14 bases between. This CDR3 region has 13 residues. The CDR3 reads CASSPGTRIEQYF. CDR3 nucleotides: TGTGCCAGCAGCCCCGGGACTCGGATCGAGCAGTACTTC.

V usage is TRBV6-2 or TRBV6-3 and J usage is TRBJ2-1; no definite D call. There are 13 residues in the CDR3. The V end was cut by 6 bases, the J end by 7 bases, with 13 bases between. Germline loops: CDR1 MNHEY, CDR2 SVGEGT. For the CDR3, the DNA is TGTGCCAGCAGGCCCCTCCGGGTTAATGAGCAGTTCTTC. This codes for CASRPLRVNEQFF.

This clonotype was observed a few times. The rearrangement links TRBV28 to TRBJ1-1; 10 bases are shared with TRBD1. Trimming took 5 bases from V and 5 from J; bases not matched to a gene: 11. Germline V lookup: CDR1 MDHEN, CDR2 SYDVKM. This CDR3 has 16 amino acids. The CDR3 sequence: CASSLRQGAGRTEAFF. The CDR3, as DNA: TGTGCCAGCAGTCTCAGACAGGGGGCGGGAAGGACTGAAGCTTTCTTT.

The rearrangement links TRBV5-4 to TRBJ2-3; D remains ambiguous. Per the germline V gene, CDR1 is SGHNT and CDR2 is YYREEE (reference sequence). The CDR3 has 16 residues. V lost 4 bases and J 0 bases, leaving 15 bases between the germline ends. The CDR3 here is CASSRTAATSTDTQYF. The CDR3 region has the DNA TGTGCCAGCAGCCGGACGGCAGCTACTAGCACAGATACGCAGTATTTT.

The chain employs TRBV7-7 and TRBJ2-5; D is unclear. V dropped 2 bases and J dropped 3 bases, with 7 bases sitting between them. Germline V lookup: CDR1 SSHAT, CDR2 FNYEAQ (reference sequence). The CDR3 contains 13 residues. DNA of the CDR3: TGTGCCAGCAGCTTAAGTCAAGAAGAGACCCAGTACTTC. It is translated as CASSLSQEETQYF.

This clonotype was seen many times. This chain links TRBV7-2 with TRBJ1-2; D perhaps matches TRBD1 (6 bases). V was trimmed by 1 base and J by 2 bases, leaving 8 bases between them. CDR1 SGHTA and CDR2 FQGNSA come from the germline V gene. The CDR3 has 14 amino acids. CDR3 loop: CASSLDQGNYGYTF. The CDR3 DNA reads TGTGCCAGCAGCTTAGATCAGGGGAACTATGGCTACACCTTC.

This clonotype occurred many times. The chain uses TRBV12-3 or TRBV12-4 and TRBJ1-1; no clear D. Trimming left V 6 bases short and J 3 bases short, with 8 bases between. This CDR3 spans 12 amino acids. Here the CDR3 DNA reads TGTGCCAGCAGCTCGGGTTACACTGAAGCTTTCTTT. It is translated as CASSSGYTEAFF.

This chain's CDR3 is CAISFTDRGGEQYF. The CDR3 DNA follows: TGTGCCATCAGTTTTACTGACAGGGGTGGCGAGCAGTACTTC. The chain is built from TRBV10-3 and TRBJ2-7; 8 bases align to TRBD1. There are 14 residues in the CDR3. V shed 5 bases and J 6 bases; nucleotides not matched to a gene: 9. Germline values: CDR1 ENHRY, CDR2 SYGVKD.

This clonotype was observed a few times. This chain joins TRBV5-4 and TRBJ2-3; no reliable D call. There are 15 residues in the CDR3. Germline lookup yields CDR1 SGHNT and CDR2 YYREEE (reference sequence). Trimming cost V 4 bases and J 4 bases, with 16 bases left between them. This chain's CDR3 is CASSIRLLGADTQYF. The CDR3 region has the DNA TGTGCCAGCAGCATAAGACTTCTGGGCGCAGATACGCAGTATTTT.

V is TRBV20-1 and J is TRBJ2-5, with 10 bases identical to TRBD2. Trimming removed 5 bases from V and 7 bases from J; junction bases left unmatched: 10. The CDR3 runs 14 residues. The germline V gene has CDR1 DFQATT and CDR2 SNEGSKA (reference sequence). DNA of the CDR3: TGCAGTGCTGACCGCCCTAGCGGGAGCGCGACCCAGTACTTC. This translates into CSADRPSGSATQYF.

The DNA of the CDR3 is TGTGCCAGCAGCCATAGAACTAGCGGAGATACGCAGTATTTT. Encoded protein: CASSHRTSGDTQYF. The chain couples TRBV11-3 to TRBJ2-3; 8 nucleotides match TRBD2. This CDR3 contains 14 residues. The germline V gene has CDR1 SGHNT and CDR2 YENEEA. Trimming took 5 bases from V and 5 from J; bases not matched to a gene: 6.

The chain carries TRBV20-1 and TRBJ1-3, with D tentatively TRBD1 (5 bases). CDR3 length equals 14 residues. Germline values: CDR1 DFQATT, CDR2 SNEGSKA (reference sequence). V was trimmed by 2 bases and J by 4 bases, leaving 12 bases between them. The CDR3 is CSARQGARGNTIYF. The DNA of the CDR3 is TGCAGTGCTAGACAGGGCGCGCGGGGAAACACCATATATTTT.

This clonotype was observed a handful of times. The V and J genes are TRBV7-9 and TRBJ1-5; D unresolved. Germline CDR1 SEHNR, CDR2 FQNEAQ (reference sequence). Trimming took 1 base from V and 5 from J, leaving 9 bases between them. This CDR3 is built from 14 residues. The CDR3 DNA sequence: TGTGCCAGCAGCTTAGGAAGCAGCCATCAGCCCCAGCATTTT. It specifies CASSLGSSHQPQHF.

This clonotype has a handful of counts. CDR3: CASTLSGGRLGYTF. The CDR3 DNA reads TGTGCCAGCACCCTCTCCGGGGGAAGATTGGGCTACACCTTC. The rearrangement joins TRBV12-3 or TRBV12-4 to TRBJ1-2; a possible D gene is TRBD1 (5 bases). This CDR3 contains 14 residues. Trimming took off 7 bases at V and 8 bases at J, with 20 bases between the two ends.

The gene calls are TRBV12-3 or TRBV12-4 and TRBJ2-5; 7 nucleotides align to TRBD1. Trimming took 6 bases from V and 8 from J; bases not matched to a gene: 9. The CDR3 is 13 residues long. CDR3 sequence: CASSARNRGTQYF. The CDR3, as DNA: TGTGCCAGCAGCGCGAGAAACAGGGGTACCCAGTACTTC.

This chain connects TRBV24-1 to TRBJ1-1, with TRBD1 matching 7 bases. The germline gives CDR1 KGHDR, CDR2 SFDVKD. The CDR3 sequence is 11 residues long. V shed 11 bases and J 8 bases; nucleotides not matched to a gene: 7. The CDR3 DNA follows: TGTGCCATAGGACAGGCGAAGGAAGCTTTCTTT. Encoded protein: CAIGQAKEAFF.

The chain joins TRBV6-6 to TRBJ2-7, with unresolved D. The CDR3 covers 14 residues. Germline V gene lookup returns CDR1 MNHNY and CDR2 SVGAGI (reference sequence). Deletions cut 5 bases from V and 7 bases from J, with 18 bases between. DNA of the CDR3: TGTGCCAGCAGTAAACTCCAGGAGACCGGTGAGCAGTACGTC. Protein sequence: CASSKLQETGEQYV.

The table lists this clonotype with a few counts. The chain recombines TRBV18 with TRBJ2-1; D is undetermined. CDR1 is KGHSH, CDR2 LQKENI, per germline. V was shortened by 0 bases and J by 7 bases, with 13 bases between the two germline ends. This CDR3 spans 15 amino acids. This chain's CDR3 is CASSPPGSTRNEQFF. The CDR3 DNA follows: TGTGCCAGCTCACCACCGGGCTCAACAAGGAATGAGCAGTTCTTC.

This clonotype was seen more than once but under ten times. The chain employs TRBV19 and TRBJ1-4; D unclear. CDR3 size: 15 residues. The germline gives CDR1 LNHDA, CDR2 SQIVND (reference sequence). The ends were cut back, 5 bases at V and 0 bases at J, with 10 bases in the middle. The CDR3 is CASSAVQATNEKLFF. For the CDR3, the DNA is TGTGCCAGTAGTGCCGTACAAGCAACTAATGAAAAACTGTTTTTT.

The chain carries TRBV19 and TRBJ1-4, with a weak D call TRBD1 (5 bases). Germline CDR1 reads LNHDA; CDR2 reads SQIVND (reference sequence). The CDR3 sequence is 15 residues long. Trimming left V 3 bases short and J 5 bases short, with 13 bases between. CDR3 amino acids: CASSIRGVENEKLFF. In nucleotides, the CDR3 is TGTGCCAGTAGTATTCGAGGGGTGGAAAATGAAAAACTGTTTTTT.

The V and J genes are TRBV29-1 and TRBJ1-1; unclear D gene. V lost 5 bases and J 1 base, leaving 8 bases between the germline ends. CDR3 length: 12 amino acids. Germline CDR1 is SQVTM and CDR2 is ANQGSEA. The CDR3: CSVHSQNTEAFF. CDR3 DNA: TGCAGCGTTCACAGTCAGAACACTGAAGCTTTCTTT. Variable domain in full (rest from reference TRBV29-1 and TRBJ1-1): SAVISQKPSRDICQRGTSLTIQCQVDSQVTMMFWYRQQPGQSLTLIATANQGSEATYESGFVIDKFPISRPNLTFSTLTVSNMSPEDSSIYLCSVHSQNTEAFFGQGTRLTVV.